Listed here are 27 T cell receptor beta chains from one sample, sequenced in a study of blood T cell repertoires in COVID-19 (dated by TCRdb to 2020 to 2021). The receptor library was made with the immunoSEQ multiplex PCR assay. TCRdb mirrors the immuneACCESS table, restricted to in-frame sequences. Some clones are absent from its copies; in checked studies, under half trace to an unresolved V gene, and the reason for the others is unknown. In all, the sample holds under 250,000 clones, and roughly 86% of those were seen once. Of the sample, under 2% is held by the ten largest clones. The sample comprised peripheral blood. Receptor source: a woman aged 55 to 70 who had recovered from COVID-19.

The chain has TRBV7-2 and TRBJ2-5; D unresolved. Germline V gives CDR1 SGHTA, CDR2 FQGNSA. Trimming cost V 1 base and J 2 bases, with 8 bases left between them. The CDR3 has 14 residues. CDR3 sequence: CASSLDSHQETQYF. CDR3 sequence (DNA): TGTGCCAGCAGCTTAGACAGTCATCAAGAGACCCAGTACTTC.

Comment on this clone: The junction departs from the called germline gene at one end, perhaps through a read error. The chain employs TRBV7-7 and TRBJ2-5, with 12 bases fitting TRBD2. The CDR3 is made up of 15 amino acids. The germline V gene encodes CDR1 SSHAT and CDR2 FNYEAQ (reference sequence). CDR3 in DNA: TGTGCTAGCAGCCGACTAGCGGGGGTCCCGGGGACCCAGTACTTC. Residues: CASSRLAGVPGTQYF. The complete variable domain, with remaining parts taken from reference TRBV7-7 and TRBJ2-5, reads GAGVSQSPRYKVTKRGQDVTLRCDPISSHATLYWYQQALGQGPEFLTYFNYEAQPDKSGLPSDRFSAERPEGSISTLTIQRTEQRDSAMYRCASSRLAGVPGTQYFGPGTRLLVL.

The chain combines TRBV24-1 with TRBJ2-3; 8 bases agree with TRBD2. Per the germline V gene, CDR1 is KGHDR and CDR2 is SFDVKD. The CDR3 is made up of 17 amino acids. Losses at the gene ends were 1 base for V and 1 base for J; bases not matched to a gene: 6. This CDR3 reads CATSDFGLAGRTDTQYF. The CDR3 DNA is TGTGCCACCAGTGATTTCGGGCTAGCGGGTCGCACAGATACGCAGTATTTT.

The sample holds one count of this clone. The V and J genes are TRBV24-1 and TRBJ1-5, with 9 positions matching TRBD1. Trimming removed 3 bases from V and 2 bases from J; junction bases left unmatched: 4. The CDR3 covers 16 residues. Germline CDR1 KGHDR, CDR2 SFDVKD. The CDR3 nucleotides read TGTGCCACCAGTGATGGGACAGGGTTCGGCAATCAGCCCCAGCATTTT. Translating gives CATSDGTGFGNQPQHF.

This rearrangement joins TRBV12-3 or TRBV12-4 to TRBJ2-2; D ambiguous. The germline V and J ends were trimmed by 5 bases and 1 base, with 2 bases remaining between them. The CDR3 extends over 12 amino acids. CDR3 DNA: TGTGCCAGCAGTCTGAACACCGGGGAGCTGTTTTTT. Translation: CASSLNTGELFF.

The chain is built from TRBV6-6 and TRBJ2-1; 10 bases fit TRBD2. Looked up from germline, CDR1 is MNHNY and CDR2 is SVGAGI (reference sequence). This CDR3 has 15 residues. Trimming took 10 bases from V and 4 from J; bases not matched to a gene: 10. The CDR3: CATMSGSGGYNEQFF. Written as DNA, the CDR3 is TGTGCCACCATGAGTGGTAGCGGGGGGTACAATGAGCAGTTCTTC.

In its sample, this clone was seen a few times. The chain joins TRBV18 to TRBJ2-7; tentative D call: TRBD1 (6 bases). The CDR3 extends over 15 amino acids. The germline V gene encodes CDR1 KGHSH and CDR2 LQKENI. Trimming cost V 2 bases and J 0 bases, with 11 bases left between them. The CDR3 is CASSPAQGSSYEQYF. As DNA, the CDR3 is TGTGCCAGCTCACCAGCACAGGGAAGCTCCTACGAGCAGTACTTC.

This clone has only one observation. The gene calls are TRBV21-1 and TRBJ1-5; TRBD1 is the table's D call and was not checked against the DNA. TRBV21-1 is annotated as a pseudogene. CDR3 length: 17 residues. As DNA, the CDR3 is TGTGCCAGCAGCAAGGCAGGGGCGGATGTTAGCAATCAGCCCCAGCATTTT. Translation: CASSKAGADVSNQPQHF.

This clone was picked up a small number of times. J is TRBJ1-5 and V is TRBV7-2; 8 bases are shared with TRBD1. The CDR3 totals 15 residues. Trimming removed 2 bases from V and 6 bases from J; junction bases left unmatched: 6. The germline V gene has CDR1 SGHTA and CDR2 FQGNSA. CDR3: CASSLLSGGGQPQHF. In DNA form, the CDR3 reads TGTGCCAGCAGCTTATTATCAGGGGGCGGTCAGCCCCAGCATTTT.

The V and J genes are TRBV5-1 and TRBJ1-1; D unclear. Trimming took 6 bases from V and 7 from J, leaving 10 bases between them. This CDR3 spans 11 amino acids. Germline-derived CDR1 and CDR2 are SGHRS and YFSETQ. The CDR3 DNA reads TGCGCCAGCACCATCGGCGGTGAAGCTTTCTTT. Translated: CASTIGGEAFF.

The chain has TRBV5-1 and TRBJ2-7; 8 positions match TRBD2. Trimming at V came to 0 bases and at J to 4 bases, leaving 6 bases not matched to a gene. The CDR3 extends over 15 amino acids. Germline loops: CDR1 SGHRS, CDR2 YFSETQ. As DNA, the CDR3 is TGCGCCAGCAGCTTGGTTCGGGGGGGCAAGTACGAGCAGTACTTC. Its protein is CASSLVRGGKYEQYF.

This clone occurred a few times. The chain uses TRBV4-3 and TRBJ2-7; 7 bases fit TRBD2. J lost 1 base, V lost 0 bases, and 3 bases had no gene match. This CDR3 spans 15 amino acids. Germline V gene sequence: CDR1 LGHNA, CDR2 YSLEER. The CDR3 region is CASSQEGRGSYEQYF. CDR3 DNA: TGCGCCAGCAGCCAAGAGGGGCGGGGGTCCTACGAGCAGTACTTC.

This clone has a handful of counts. The chain uses TRBV19 and TRBJ2-7, with TRBD1 as a possible D gene (5 bases). The length of the CDR3 is 15 residues. Germline-derived CDR1 and CDR2 are LNHDA and SQIVND (reference sequence). Trimming cost V 2 bases and J 3 bases, with 14 bases left between them. The CDR3 nucleotides read TGTGCCAGTAGTATAAGCAGGGAAGGGTACTACGAGCAGTACTTC. It yields the protein CASSISREGYYEQYF.

This rearrangement joins TRBV4-3 to TRBJ2-2; tentative D call: TRBD2 (6 bases). Per the germline V gene, CDR1 is LGHNA and CDR2 is YSLEER. This CDR3 comprises 16 residues. V lost 0 bases, J lost 7 bases, and 15 bases lay in between. The CDR3 DNA follows: TGCGCCAGCAGCCAAGATTGGCTAGCGAAGAGCGGGGAGCTGTTTTTT. This sequence encodes CASSQDWLAKSGELFF.

The chain uses TRBV28 and TRBJ1-6; 9 nucleotides match TRBD1. V was pared by 4 bases and J by 7 bases, with 8 bases of the junction left unmatched. CDR1 is MDHEN and CDR2 is SYDVKM in the germline V gene. The CDR3 is 16 residues long. For the CDR3, the DNA is TGTGCCAGCAGTTCTCTTGGACAGGGGATGAATTCACCCCTCCACTTT. It encodes CASSSLGQGMNSPLHF.

The chain recombines TRBV11-3 with TRBJ2-7; 7 bases map to TRBD1. This CDR3 has 14 amino acids. V lost 5 bases to trimming and J lost 5 bases; unmatched junction nucleotides: 9. CDR1 and CDR2 from the germline V gene are SGHNT and YENEEA. CDR3 residues: CASSRRDSLHEQYF. The CDR3 nucleotides are TGTGCCAGCAGCCGCCGGGACAGTCTACACGAGCAGTACTTC. Drawing the rest from reference TRBV11-3 and TRBJ2-7, the complete variable domain is EAGVVQSPRYKIIEKKQPVAFWCNPISGHNTLYWYLQNLGQGPELLIRYENEEAVDDSQLPKDRFSAERLKGVDSTLKIQPAELGDSAVYLCASSRRDSLHEQYFGPGTRLTVT.

This chain connects TRBV2 to TRBJ1-2; D might be TRBD1 (5 bases). Trimming left V 6 bases short and J 4 bases short, with 9 bases between. From germline, CDR1 is SNHLY and CDR2 FYNNEI. The CDR3 has 12 amino acids. The CDR3 DNA reads as TGTGCCAGCAGCACAGGTGTCTATGGCTACACCTTC. Residues: CASSTGVYGYTF. Using reference TRBV2 and TRBJ1-2 for the parts outside the CDR3, the full variable domain is EPEVTQTPSHQVTQMGQEVILRCVPISNHLYFYWYRQILGQKVEFLVSFYNNEISEKSEIFDDQFSVERPDGSNFTLKIRSTKLEDSAMYFCASSTGVYGYTFGSGTRLTVV.

V usage is TRBV10-3 and J usage is TRBJ1-1, with D possibly TRBD1 on 5 matching bases. CDR1 and CDR2 (germline): ENHRY, SYGVKD. Deletions cut 0 bases from V and 7 bases from J, with 12 bases between. This CDR3 spans 14 amino acids. Here the CDR3 reads CAISESGQELEAFF. CDR3 nucleotides: TGTGCCATCAGTGAGTCAGGACAAGAGCTTGAAGCTTTCTTT.

The gene calls are TRBV7-9 and TRBJ1-4, with TRBD1 matching over 7 bases. CDR1 SEHNR and CDR2 FQNEAQ come from the germline V gene (reference sequence). This CDR3 contains 15 residues. V lost 5 bases and J lost 4; bases outside the gene matches: 7. The CDR3 sequence is CASSKRQGLNEKLFF. The CDR3 region has the DNA TGTGCCAGCAGCAAGCGACAGGGCCTTAATGAAAAACTGTTTTTT.

CDR3 loop: CASSSRDRGQNEKLFF. For the CDR3, the DNA is TGTGCCAGCAGTTCCCGGGACAGGGGCCAGAATGAAAAACTGTTTTTT. The chain has TRBV6-5 and TRBJ1-4; 10 bases are a match to TRBD1. Germline V gene sequence: CDR1 MNHEY, CDR2 SVGAGI. V was clipped by 4 bases and J by 5 bases; unmatched bases: 7. This CDR3 has 16 amino acids.

This chain joins TRBV4-3 and TRBJ1-4; D ambiguous. The CDR3 totals 15 residues. V was pared by 1 base and J by 7 bases, with 13 bases between. Germline CDR1 reads LGHNA; CDR2 reads YSLEER. CDR3 DNA sequence: TGCGCCAGCAGCCAAGTCCGGGAGGGTGGTGAAAAACTGTTTTTT. Its protein product is CASSQVREGGEKLFF.

The chain's CDR3 is CSASLLAGGLQETQYF. DNA for the CDR3: TGCAGTGCTAGTCTGCTAGCGGGGGGGCTCCAAGAGACCCAGTACTTC. V gene TRBV20-1 combines with J gene TRBJ2-5; the match to TRBD2 covers 12 bases. V lost 3 bases and J lost 1; bases outside the gene matches: 6. The CDR3 runs to 16 residues. Germline values: CDR1 DFQATT, CDR2 SNEGSKA (reference sequence).

The chain's CDR3 is CATRTPISSYNEQFF. CDR3 nucleotides: TGTGCCACCCGGACTCCCATAAGCTCCTACAATGAGCAGTTCTTC. The chain recombines TRBV6-5 with TRBJ2-1, with a tentative D call TRBD2 (5 bases). V shed 10 bases and J shed 0 bases, with 16 bases lying between them. This CDR3 is 15 amino acids long. Germline V gives CDR1 MNHEY, CDR2 SVGAGI.

This clone was observed a few times. The sample holds other DNA sequences that translate to the same CDR3. The chain links TRBV11-2 to TRBJ1-2; 7 bases agree with TRBD1. V lost 1 base, J lost 4 bases, and 0 bases stayed unmatched. CDR3 size: 13 residues. Germline CDR1 SGHAT, CDR2 FQNNGV. The CDR3 loop reads CASSLGTGYGYTF. The DNA of the CDR3 is TGTGCCAGCAGCTTAGGGACAGGCTATGGCTACACCTTC.

The rearrangement links TRBV5-1 to TRBJ2-7, with 9 bases lining up with TRBD1. The CDR3 loop spans 14 amino acids. The germline gives CDR1 SGHRS, CDR2 YFSETQ. The ends lost 0 bases at V and 6 bases at J; junction bases unmatched: 4. This CDR3 reads CASSLARDRVEQYF. Written as DNA, the CDR3 is TGCGCCAGCAGCTTGGCACGGGACAGGGTCGAGCAGTACTTC. The variable domain in full, with the rest retrieved from reference TRBV5-1 and TRBJ2-7, is KAGVTQTPRYLIKTRGQQVTLSCSPISGHRSVSWYQQTPGQGLQFLFEYFSETQRNKGNFPGRFSGRQFSNSRSEMNVSTLELGDSALYLCASSLARDRVEQYFGPGTRLTVT.

This chain uses TRBV25-1 with TRBJ2-3; 9 bases are a match to TRBD1. J lost 0 bases, V lost 0 bases, and 7 bases had no gene match. The germline CDR1 and CDR2 sequences are MGHDK and SYGVNS. This CDR3 spans 18 amino acids. CDR3 nucleotide sequence: TGTGCCAGCAGTGAATACCAAGACAGGGGGACTAGCACAGATACGCAGTATTTT. It specifies CASSEYQDRGTSTDTQYF.

The CDR3 sequence is CASSEFGGRAATFF. DNA of the CDR3: TGTGCCAGCAGTGAATTTGGGGGCCGCGCTGCTACTTTCTTT. The gene calls are TRBV25-1 and TRBJ1-1; a possible D gene is TRBD1 (6 bases). Per germline, CDR1 MGHDK and CDR2 SYGVNS. This CDR3 has 14 residues. The V end was cut by 1 base, the J end by 12 bases, with 18 bases between. The whole variable domain, remainder taken from reference TRBV25-1 and TRBJ1-1, is EADIYQTPRYLVIGTGKKITLECSQTMGHDKMYWYQQDPGMELHLIHYSYGVNSTEKGDLSSESTVSRIRTEHFPLTLESARPSHTSQYLCASSEFGGRAATFFGQGTRLTVV.